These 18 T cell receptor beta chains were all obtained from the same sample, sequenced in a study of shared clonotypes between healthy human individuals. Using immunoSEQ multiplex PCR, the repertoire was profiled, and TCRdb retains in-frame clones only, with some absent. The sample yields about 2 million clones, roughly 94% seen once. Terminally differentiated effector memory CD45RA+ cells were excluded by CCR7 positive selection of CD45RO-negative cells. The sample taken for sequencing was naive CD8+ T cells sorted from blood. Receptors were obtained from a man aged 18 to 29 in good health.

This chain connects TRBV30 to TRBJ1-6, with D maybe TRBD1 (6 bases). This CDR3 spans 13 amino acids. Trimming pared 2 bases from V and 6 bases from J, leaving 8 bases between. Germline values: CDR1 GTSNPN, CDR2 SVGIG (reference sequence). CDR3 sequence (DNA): TGTGCCTGGAGTACACAGGGTAATTCACCCCTCCACTTT. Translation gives CAWSTQGNSPLHF.

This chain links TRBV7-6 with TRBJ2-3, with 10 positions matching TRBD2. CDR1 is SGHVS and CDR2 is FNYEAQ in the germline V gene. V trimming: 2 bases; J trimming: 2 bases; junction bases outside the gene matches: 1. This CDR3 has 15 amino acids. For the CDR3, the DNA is TGTGCCAGCAGCTTACTAGCGGGAGCCACAGATACGCAGTATTTT. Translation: CASSLLAGATDTQYF.

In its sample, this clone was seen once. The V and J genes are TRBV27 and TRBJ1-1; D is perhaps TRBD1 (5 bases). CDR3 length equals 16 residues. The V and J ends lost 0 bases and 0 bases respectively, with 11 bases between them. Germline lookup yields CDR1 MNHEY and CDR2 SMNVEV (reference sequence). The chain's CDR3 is CASSLSRATMNTEAFF. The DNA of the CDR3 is TGTGCCAGCAGTTTATCCAGGGCGACCATGAACACTGAAGCTTTCTTT.

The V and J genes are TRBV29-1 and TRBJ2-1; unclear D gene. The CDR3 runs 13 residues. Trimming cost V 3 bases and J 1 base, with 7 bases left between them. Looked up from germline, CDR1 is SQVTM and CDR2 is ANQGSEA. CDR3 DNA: TGCAGCGTTGAGGGCCTATCCTACAATGAGCAGTTCTTC. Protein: CSVEGLSYNEQFF.

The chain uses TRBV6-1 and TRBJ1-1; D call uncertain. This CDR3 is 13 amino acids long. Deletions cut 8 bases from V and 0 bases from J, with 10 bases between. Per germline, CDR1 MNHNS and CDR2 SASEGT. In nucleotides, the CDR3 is TGTGCCAGCGGTGCAGGCCTGAACACTGAAGCTTTCTTT. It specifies CASGAGLNTEAFF.

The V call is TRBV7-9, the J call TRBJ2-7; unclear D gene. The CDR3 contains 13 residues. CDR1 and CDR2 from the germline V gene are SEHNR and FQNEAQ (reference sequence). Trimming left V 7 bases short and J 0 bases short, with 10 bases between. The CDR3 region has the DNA TGTGCCAGCACCACGGATGCCTCCTACGAGCAGTACTTC. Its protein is CASTTDASYEQYF. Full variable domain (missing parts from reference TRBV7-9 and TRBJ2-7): DTGVSQNPRHKITKRGQNVTFRCDPISEHNRLYWYRQTLGQGPEFLTYFQNEAQLEKSRLLSDRFSAERPKGSFSTLEIQRTEQGDSAMYLCASTTDASYEQYFGPGTRLTVT.

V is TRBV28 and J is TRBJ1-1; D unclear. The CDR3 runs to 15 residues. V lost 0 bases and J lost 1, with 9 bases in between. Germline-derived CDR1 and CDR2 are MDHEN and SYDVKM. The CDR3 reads CASSLWGSPNTEAFF. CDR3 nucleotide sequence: TGTGCCAGCAGTTTATGGGGAAGTCCGAACACTGAAGCTTTCTTT.

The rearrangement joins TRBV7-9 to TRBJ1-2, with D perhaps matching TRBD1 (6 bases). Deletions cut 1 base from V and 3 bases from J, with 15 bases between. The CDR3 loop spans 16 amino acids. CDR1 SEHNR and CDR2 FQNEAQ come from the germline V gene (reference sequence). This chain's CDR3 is CASSLGGWTADYGYTF. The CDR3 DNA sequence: TGTGCCAGCAGCTTAGGGGGATGGACAGCCGACTATGGCTACACCTTC. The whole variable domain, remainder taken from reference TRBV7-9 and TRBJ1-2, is DTGVSQNPRHKITKRGQNVTFRCDPISEHNRLYWYRQTLGQGPEFLTYFQNEAQLEKSRLLSDRFSAERPKGSFSTLEIQRTEQGDSAMYLCASSLGGWTADYGYTFGSGTRLTVV.

CDR3 residues: CASSQDQLVLYEQYF. The CDR3 coding sequence is TGCGCCAGCAGCCAAGATCAACTAGTTTTGTACGAGCAGTACTTC. This chain uses TRBV4-1 with TRBJ2-7, with D perhaps TRBD2 (5 bases). Trimming shortened V by 0 bases and J by 4 bases, and 13 bases separated the two germline ends. The CDR3 consists of 15 residues. Germline V gives CDR1 MGHRA, CDR2 YSYEKL.

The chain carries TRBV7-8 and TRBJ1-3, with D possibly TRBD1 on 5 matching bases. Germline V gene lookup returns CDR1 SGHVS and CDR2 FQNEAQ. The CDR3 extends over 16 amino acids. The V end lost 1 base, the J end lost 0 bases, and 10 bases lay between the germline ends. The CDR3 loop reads CASSLEGILSGNTIYF. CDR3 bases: TGTGCCAGCAGCTTAGAGGGGATTCTCTCTGGAAACACCATATATTTT. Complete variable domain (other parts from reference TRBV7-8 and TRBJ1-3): GAGVSQSPRYKVAKRGQDVALRCDPISGHVSLFWYQQALGQGPEFLTYFQNEAQLDKSGLPSDRFFAERPEGSVSTLKIQRTQQEDSAVYLCASSLEGILSGNTIYFGEGSWLTVV.

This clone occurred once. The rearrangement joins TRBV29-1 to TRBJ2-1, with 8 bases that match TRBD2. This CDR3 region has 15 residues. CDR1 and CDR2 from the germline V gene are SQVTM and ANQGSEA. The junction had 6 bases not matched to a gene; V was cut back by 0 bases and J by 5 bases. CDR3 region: CSVEDVTSGDNEQFF. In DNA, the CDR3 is TGCAGCGTTGAAGATGTAACTAGCGGAGACAATGAGCAGTTCTTC.

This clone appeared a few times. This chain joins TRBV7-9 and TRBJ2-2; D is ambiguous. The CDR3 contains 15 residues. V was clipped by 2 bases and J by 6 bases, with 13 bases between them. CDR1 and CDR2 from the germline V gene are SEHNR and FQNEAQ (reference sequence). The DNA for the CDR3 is TGTGCCAGCAGCTTATACCCAGCCGTGGCCGGGGAGCTGTTTTTT. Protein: CASSLYPAVAGELFF.

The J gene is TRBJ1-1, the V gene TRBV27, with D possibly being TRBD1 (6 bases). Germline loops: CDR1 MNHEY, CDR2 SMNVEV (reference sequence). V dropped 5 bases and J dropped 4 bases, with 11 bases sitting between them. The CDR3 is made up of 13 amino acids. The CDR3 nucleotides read TGTGCCAGCAGTCCCTGGGGGCCCACTGAAGCTTTCTTT. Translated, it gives CASSPWGPTEAFF.

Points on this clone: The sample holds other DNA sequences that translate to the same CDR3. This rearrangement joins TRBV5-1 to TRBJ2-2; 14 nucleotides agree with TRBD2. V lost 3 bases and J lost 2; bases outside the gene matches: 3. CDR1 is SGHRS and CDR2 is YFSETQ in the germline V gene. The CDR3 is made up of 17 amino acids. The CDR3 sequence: CASSSGLAGVNTGELFF. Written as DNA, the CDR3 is TGCGCCAGCAGCTCGGGACTAGCGGGGGTTAACACCGGGGAGCTGTTTTTT.

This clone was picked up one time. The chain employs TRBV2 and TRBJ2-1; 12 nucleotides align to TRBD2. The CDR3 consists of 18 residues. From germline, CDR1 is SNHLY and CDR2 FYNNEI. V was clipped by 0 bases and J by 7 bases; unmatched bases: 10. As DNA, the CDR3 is TGTGCCAGCAGTGAAGCGCAGTCTAGCGGGGGGGTATGGAATGAGCAGTTCTTC. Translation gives CASSEAQSSGGVWNEQFF.

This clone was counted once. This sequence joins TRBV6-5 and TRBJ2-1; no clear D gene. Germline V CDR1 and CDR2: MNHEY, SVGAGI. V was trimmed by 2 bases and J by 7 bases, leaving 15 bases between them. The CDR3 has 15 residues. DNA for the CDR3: TGTGCCAGCAGTTACGGTACGGTGCCAGTGAATGAGCAGTTCTTC. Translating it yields CASSYGTVPVNEQFF.

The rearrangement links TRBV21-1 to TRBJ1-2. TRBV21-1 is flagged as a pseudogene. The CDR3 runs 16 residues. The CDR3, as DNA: TGTGCCAGCAGCAGAAGACCCGCGGGAATTAACTATGGCTACACCTTC. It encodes CASSRRPAGINYGYTF.

The CDR3 nucleotides are TGCGCCAGCAGTGAGGGGACGTTACGGGAGGGCCCCGAGACCCAGTACTTC. Translating it yields CASSEGTLREGPETQYF. The rearrangement links TRBV10-1 to TRBJ2-5, with TRBD2 matching over 8 bases. V lost 2 bases to trimming and J lost 5 bases; unmatched junction nucleotides: 13. CDR1 and CDR2 from the germline V gene are WNHNN and SYGVQD (reference sequence). The CDR3 is 17 residues long.